These 11 T cell receptor beta chains originate from one sample sequenced in a study of blood T cells in healthy people across ages. PCR was performed a second time for 7 to 11 cycles using a sample-barcoded 5' primer and a J-beta primer mix. A single record per CDR3 protein comes from TCRdb applying MiXCR to the 5' RACE reads. This table has approximately 490,000 distinct CDR3 sequences, about 25% appearing once. This sample was also put to use in a study of T cells of mothers and their children.

The specimen sequenced was blood. These receptors came from a boy younger than 18 in good health.

The table lists this clonotype with a few counts. The V and J genes are TRBV3-1 and TRBJ2-2, with 8 nucleotides matching TRBD2. Germline V lookup: CDR1 LGHDT, CDR2 YNNKEL (reference sequence). This CDR3 contains 16 residues. V trimming: 3 bases; J trimming: 1 base; junction bases outside the gene matches: 4. The CDR3 reads CASSQGLVGNTGELFF. CDR3 bases: TGTGCCAGCAGCCAGGGACTAGTCGGGAACACCGGGGAGCTGTTTTTT.

The rearrangement joins TRBV4-3 to TRBJ1-1; tentatively, D is TRBD1 (5 bases). Trimming took off 1 base at V and 4 bases at J, with 13 bases between the two ends. This CDR3 contains 15 residues. CDR1 is LGHNA, CDR2 YSLEER, per germline. Written as DNA, the CDR3 is TGCGCCAGCAGCCAAGGGGACGGGGCGGGCACTGAAGCTTTCTTT. Protein product: CASSQGDGAGTEAFF.

J is TRBJ2-5 and V is TRBV7-9; D is undetermined. The germline gives CDR1 SEHNR, CDR2 FQNEAQ (reference sequence). With 2 bases removed from V and 5 bases from J, the gap between germline ends came to 12 bases. CDR3 size: 14 residues. The chain's CDR3 is CASSLYGGAETQYF. The CDR3 region has the DNA TGTGCCAGCAGCTTATATGGTGGAGCTGAGACCCAGTACTTC.

The chain joins TRBV9 to TRBJ1-3, with D perhaps TRBD1 (6 bases). Per the germline V gene, CDR1 is SGDLS and CDR2 is YYNGEE. V lost 2 bases, J lost 4 bases, and 10 bases lay in between. The CDR3 is 14 amino acids. CDR3 region: CASSVADSGNTIYF. CDR3 bases: TGTGCCAGCAGCGTGGCGGACAGCGGAAACACCATATATTTT.

The rearrangement joins TRBV20-1 to TRBJ1-4; no definite D call. The germline CDR1 and CDR2 sequences are DFQATT and SNEGSKA (reference sequence). CDR3 length: 10 residues. Deletions cut 7 bases from V and 10 bases from J, with 10 bases between. CDR3 residues: CSVYAGKLFF. The DNA of the CDR3 is TGCAGTGTCTACGCTGGAAAACTGTTTTTT.

The V call is TRBV10-3, the J call TRBJ2-5; 9 positions match TRBD1. CDR1 and CDR2 from the germline V gene are ENHRY and SYGVKD. The CDR3 spans 12 residues. After removal of 10 bases from V and 11 bases from J, the junction contained 11 bases not matched to a gene. The CDR3 is CATGTGSWEQYF. CDR3 coding DNA: TGTGCCACCGGGACAGGGTCTTGGGAGCAGTACTTC.

This clonotype was picked up a small number of times. The CDR3 spells CASSLAPGTNEKLFF. Written as DNA, the CDR3 is TGTGCCAGCAGCTTGGCCCCCGGGACTAATGAAAAACTGTTTTTT. The chain employs TRBV5-5 and TRBJ1-4; unclear D gene. This CDR3 is built from 15 residues. Germline V gives CDR1 SGHKS, CDR2 YYEKEE (reference sequence). V was pared by 0 bases and J by 2 bases, with 8 bases between.

The genes are TRBV15 and TRBJ2-1; TRBD2 might be the D (6 bases). Germline CDR1 and CDR2: LNHNV and YYDKDF (reference sequence). Trimming removed 0 bases from V and 8 bases from J, with 20 bases in between. This CDR3 is built from 17 residues. This CDR3 reads CATSREGSTSLGDEQFF. CDR3 coding DNA: TGTGCCACCAGCAGAGAGGGGTCGACTAGTTTAGGCGATGAGCAGTTCTTC.

A word on this clonotype: At one of its ends the junction is not consistent with the germline gene, which may arise from a read error. CDR3 bases: TGTGCCAGCAGCCAAGATCGGAACACTGAAGTTTTCTTT. It is translated as CASSQDRNTEVFF. The chain employs TRBV14 and TRBJ1-1, with D uncertain. The CDR3 extends over 13 amino acids. From germline, CDR1 is SGHDN and CDR2 FVKESK.

This clonotype was observed a few times. This chain links TRBV3-1 with TRBJ2-5, with D unresolved. V was pared by 1 base and J by 5 bases, with 14 bases between. CDR1 LGHDT and CDR2 YNNKEL come from the germline V gene (reference sequence). The CDR3 is 15 amino acids. The CDR3 bases are TGTGCCAGCAGCCAAGGTTGGGGTCCCCAGGAGACCCAGTACTTC. This translates into CASSQGWGPQETQYF.

This sequence joins TRBV20-1 and TRBJ2-5; possibly TRBD2 for D (5 bases). The germline gives CDR1 DFQATT, CDR2 SNEGSKA (reference sequence). There are 12 residues in the CDR3. V was pared by 5 bases and J by 3 bases, with 10 bases between. The CDR3 region has the DNA TGCAGTGCTCCCACAGCGGAAGAGACCCAGTACTTC. As protein: CSAPTAEETQYF.